This T cell receptor (beta chain) was found in a study of T-cell reconstitution after alpha-beta-depleted transplantation in children. The library targeted TCRbeta and was prepared with unique molecular identifiers. TCRdb processed the PCR reads anew with MiXCR; each CDR3 protein has one entry. The sample contains roughly 420,000 distinct CDR3 sequences, roughly 15% of which appear only once. This clonotype occurred a few times. Germline V gene data show CDR1 as SGHVS and CDR2 as FNYEAQ. V lost 5 bases and J lost 3, with 24 bases in between. The CDR3 has 18 amino acids. This chain joins TRBV7-6 and TRBJ2-3; D perhaps matches TRBD2 (6 bases). The TCR was taken from a boy under two years old who had a stem cell transplant for Wiskott-Aldrich syndrome, so the T cells may come from the graft donor. Sequences were derived from PBMCs, mostly from graft donor cells, sampled 360 days after TCRalphabeta/CD19-depleted stem cell transplant. The CDR3 sequence: CASSPRMGVFGSTDTQYF. The CDR3 bases are TGTGCCAGCAGCCCCCGGATGGGGGTCTTCGGGAGTACAGATACGCAGTATTTT.